This TCR beta chain originates from a study of shared clonotypes between healthy human individuals. The study, taken as a whole, reports: The sampled material consisted only of blood, and tissue repertoires are likely to differ.

The data were produced by immunoSEQ multiplex PCR, yet TCRdb's version contains in-frame clones alone and is incomplete. The sample lists 1.5 million to 2.5 million clones; roughly 94% were seen once. The CDR3 runs to 14 residues. Unmatched junction bases numbered 1, after V lost 1 base and J lost 7 bases. Germline-derived CDR1 and CDR2 are MGHDK and SYGVNS. A word on this clone: Its antigen remains unidentified.

The naive CD8 subset, CD45RO-negative cells positively selected for CCR7, excluded terminally differentiated effector memory CD45RA+ cells. Sequenced material: naive CD8+ T cells sorted from blood. This TCR was sampled from a man in his late teens or twenties in good health. The V gene is TRBV25-1, the J gene TRBJ1-6; 7 bases align to TRBD1. CDR3 protein: CASSEWDRNSPLHF. CDR3 DNA: TGTGCCAGCAGTGAATGGGACAGAAATTCACCCCTCCACTTT.